The 8 T cell receptor beta chains in this list originate from one sample, sequenced in a study of T-cell reconstitution after alpha-beta-depleted transplantation in children. Unique molecular identifiers tagged the TCRbeta library. TCRdb reanalysed the PCR reads using MiXCR and keeps one entry per CDR3 protein. The sample records around 340,000 distinct CDR3 sequences, about 14% being singletons. Source: PBMCs, taken from the stem cell graft. The receptors come from a human donor who donated a stem cell graft to a child with Fanconi anemia.

This rearrangement joins TRBV20-1 to TRBJ1-1; TRBD1 agrees at 11 bases. The length of the CDR3 is 19 residues. Trimming cost V 0 bases and J 4 bases; bases outside gene matches: 16. CDR1 is DFQATT, CDR2 SNEGSKA, per germline (reference sequence). CDR3 amino acids: CSARDLRPGTGGLGTEAFF. CDR3 bases: TGCAGTGCTAGAGATCTCCGACCCGGGACAGGGGGTTTGGGCACTGAAGCTTTCTTT.

This clonotype was seen at least ten times. The chain is built from TRBV29-1 and TRBJ1-3, with 10 bases matching TRBD1. The germline V gene encodes CDR1 SQVTM and CDR2 ANQGSEA. The CDR3 extends over 15 amino acids. After removal of 0 bases from V and 8 bases from J, the junction contained 7 bases not matched to a gene. In DNA, the CDR3 is TGCAGCGTTGAAGATCCCGGGACAGGGGCTGACACCATATATTTT. Encoded protein: CSVEDPGTGADTIYF.

This clonotype was seen repeatedly, ten times or more. The V gene is TRBV27, the J gene TRBJ2-7, with 7 bases matching TRBD1. Germline CDR1 MNHEY, CDR2 SMNVEV (reference sequence). The trim removed 5 bases at V and 2 bases at J, leaving 6 bases unmatched. This CDR3 contains 14 residues. CDR3 loop: CASSLSGTAYEQYV. In DNA, the CDR3 is TGTGCCAGCAGTCTCTCCGGGACAGCCTACGAGCAGTACGTC.

To note about this clonotype: A much more abundant neighbour one base away suggests this may be a read error. The CDR3 end shows no conserved phenylalanine or tryptophan, and so a read error is likely. The chain has TRBV24-1 and TRBJ1-5; D is unresolved. Germline V gene sequence: CDR1 KGHDR, CDR2 SFDVKD. The CDR3 totals 14 residues. V was clipped by 4 bases and J by 3 bases, with 9 bases between them. The CDR3 DNA follows: TGTGCCACCAGTGACGGCGGGTTCAATCAGCCCCAGCATTAT. This sequence encodes CATSDGGFNQPQHY.

The chain is built from TRBV7-9 and TRBJ1-4, with unresolved D. The CDR3 runs 13 residues. Trimming took 3 bases from V and 8 from J, leaving 10 bases between them. Per the germline V gene, CDR1 is SEHNR and CDR2 is FQNEAQ (reference sequence). The CDR3 loop reads CASSFSQDEKLFF. CDR3 coding DNA: TGTGCCAGCAGCTTCTCCCAAGACGAAAAACTGTTTTTT.

The V and J genes are TRBV25-1 and TRBJ2-3; D remains ambiguous. V lost 0 bases and J 6 bases, leaving 13 bases between the germline ends. The length of the CDR3 is 15 residues. Germline lookup yields CDR1 MGHDK and CDR2 SYGVNS. The CDR3 spells CASSEYISSSDTQYF. In DNA form, the CDR3 reads TGTGCCAGCAGTGAATATATCTCTTCCTCCGATACGCAGTATTTT.

To note about this clonotype: It may be a read error: a sequence one base away is much more abundant. V gene TRBV20-1 combines with J gene TRBJ2-5; D is unclear. Trimming took 0 bases from V and 5 from J, leaving 4 bases between them. This CDR3 contains 11 residues. Per the germline V gene, CDR1 is DFQATT and CDR2 is SNEGSKA (reference sequence). For the CDR3, the DNA is TGCAGTGCTAGAGATTGGGAGACCCAGTACTTC. It encodes CSARDWETQYF.

This chain joins TRBV10-3 and TRBJ2-5; 7 bases line up with TRBD1. Germline assignment: CDR1 ENHRY and CDR2 SYGVKD. This CDR3 comprises 13 residues. Trimming at V came to 9 bases and at J to 1 base, leaving 5 bases not matched to a gene. CDR3 residues: CAIRQGPQETQYF. DNA of the CDR3: TGTGCCATAAGACAGGGACCCCAAGAGACCCAGTACTTC.